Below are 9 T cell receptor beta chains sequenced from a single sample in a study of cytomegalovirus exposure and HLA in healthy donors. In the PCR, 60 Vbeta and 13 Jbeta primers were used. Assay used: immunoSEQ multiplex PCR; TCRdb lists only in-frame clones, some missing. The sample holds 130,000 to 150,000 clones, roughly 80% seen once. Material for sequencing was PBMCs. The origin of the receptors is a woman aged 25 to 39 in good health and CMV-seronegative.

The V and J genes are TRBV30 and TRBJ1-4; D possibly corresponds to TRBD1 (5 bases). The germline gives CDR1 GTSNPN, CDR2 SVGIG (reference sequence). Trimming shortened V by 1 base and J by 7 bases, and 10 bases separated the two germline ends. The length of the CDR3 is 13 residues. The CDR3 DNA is TGTGCCTGGAGTGCAGGGTTCGGTGAAAAACTGTTTTTT. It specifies CAWSAGFGEKLFF.

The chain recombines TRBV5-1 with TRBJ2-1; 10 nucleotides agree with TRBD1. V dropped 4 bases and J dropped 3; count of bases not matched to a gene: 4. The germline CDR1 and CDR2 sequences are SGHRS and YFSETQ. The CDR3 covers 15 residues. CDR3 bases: TGCGCCAGCAGCATGGGACAGGGGTTCTACAATGAGCAGTTCTTC. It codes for CASSMGQGFYNEQFF.

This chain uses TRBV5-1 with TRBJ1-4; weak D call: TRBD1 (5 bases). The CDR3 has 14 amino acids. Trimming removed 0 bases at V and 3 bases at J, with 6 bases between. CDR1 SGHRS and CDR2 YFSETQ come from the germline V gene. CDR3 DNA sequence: TGCGCCAGCAGCTTGGGACAGTCTAATGAAAAACTGTTTTTT. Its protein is CASSLGQSNEKLFF.

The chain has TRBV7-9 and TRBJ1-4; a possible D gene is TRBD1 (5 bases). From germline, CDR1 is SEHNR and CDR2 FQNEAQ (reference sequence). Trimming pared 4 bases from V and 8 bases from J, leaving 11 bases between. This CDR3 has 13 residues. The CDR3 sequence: CASSWGVAEKLFF. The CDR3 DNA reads TGTGCCAGCAGCTGGGGGGTGGCGGAAAAACTGTTTTTT.

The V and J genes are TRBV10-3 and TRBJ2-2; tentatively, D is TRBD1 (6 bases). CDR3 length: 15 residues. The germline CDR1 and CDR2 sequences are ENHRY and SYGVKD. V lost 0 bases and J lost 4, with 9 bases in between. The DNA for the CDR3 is TGTGCCATCAGTGAGTCGGGGGCGGCCACCGGGGAGCTGTTTTTT. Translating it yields CAISESGAATGELFF.

This chain's CDR3 is CASSLYPTDRSEGYTF. The CDR3 nucleotides are TGTGCCAGCAGCTTATATCCCACCGACAGGTCGGAAGGCTACACCTTC. This rearrangement joins TRBV7-9 to TRBJ1-2; possibly TRBD1 for D (6 bases). There are 16 residues in the CDR3. Trimming removed 2 bases from V and 8 bases from J, with 21 bases in between. Germline CDR1 and CDR2: SEHNR and FQNEAQ (reference sequence).

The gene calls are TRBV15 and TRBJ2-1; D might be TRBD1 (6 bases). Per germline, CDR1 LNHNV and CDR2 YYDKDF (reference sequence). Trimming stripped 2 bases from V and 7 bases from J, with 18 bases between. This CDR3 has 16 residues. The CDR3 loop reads CATSRQGQFRGNEQFF. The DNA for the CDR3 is TGTGCCACCAGCAGACAAGGACAGTTTCGCGGGAATGAGCAGTTCTTC.

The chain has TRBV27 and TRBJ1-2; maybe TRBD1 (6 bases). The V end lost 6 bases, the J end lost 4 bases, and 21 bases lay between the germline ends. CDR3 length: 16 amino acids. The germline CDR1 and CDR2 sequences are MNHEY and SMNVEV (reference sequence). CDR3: CASSPRGTWLVYGYTF. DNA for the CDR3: TGTGCCAGCAGCCCAAGGGGGACCTGGCTAGTCTATGGCTACACCTTC.

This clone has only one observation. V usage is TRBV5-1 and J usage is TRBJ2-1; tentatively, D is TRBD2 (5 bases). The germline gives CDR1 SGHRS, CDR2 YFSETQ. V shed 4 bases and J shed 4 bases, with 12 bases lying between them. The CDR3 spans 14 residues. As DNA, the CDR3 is TGCGCCAGCAGCCGGTACACTAGGTACAATGAGCAGTTCTTC. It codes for CASSRYTRYNEQFF.